The 17 T cell receptor beta chains below were found in one sample sequenced in a study of a mutant IDH1 vaccine in newly diagnosed glioma. Sequencing used immunoSEQ multiplex PCR; TCRdb keeps in-frame clones, though not all of them. The table records tens of thousands of clones, about 83% of them present only once. Time point in this sample: baseline, week 1 (first vaccination visit). As for treatment: pre-vaccination baseline after standard-of-care therapy. The sample here was PBMCs, taken from a glioma patient treated with radiotherapy, temozolomide or both. Receptors were obtained from a woman in her forties or fifties with glioma.

The chain combines TRBV4-2 with TRBJ2-2; TRBD2 agrees at 9 bases. Germline-derived CDR1 and CDR2 are LGHNA and YNFKEQ. The CDR3 consists of 17 residues. J was trimmed by 6 bases and V by 0 bases; bases with no gene match: 8. The CDR3: CASSQDLRSGGPGELFF. The DNA of the CDR3 is TGTGCCAGCAGCCAAGATCTGAGGAGCGGGGGGCCCGGGGAGCTGTTTTTT.

The chain couples TRBV2 to TRBJ1-2; D is possibly TRBD1 (5 bases). CDR3 length equals 14 residues. Germline assignment: CDR1 SNHLY and CDR2 FYNNEI. Trimming stripped 6 bases from V and 4 bases from J, with 15 bases between. The CDR3 DNA reads as TGTGCCAGCAGATCCTCCACAGGACCCTATGGCTACACCTTC. It encodes CASRSSTGPYGYTF.

This rearrangement joins TRBV6-5 to TRBJ1-6, with 7 bases aligning to TRBD1. From germline, CDR1 is MNHEY and CDR2 SVGAGI. The CDR3 spans 15 residues. V gave up 2 bases and J gave up 6 bases; unmatched junction bases: 4. CDR3 sequence reads: CASSYEGTANSPLHF. CDR3 DNA: TGTGCCAGCAGTTACGAGGGGACAGCTAATTCACCCCTCCACTTT.

The chain has TRBV2 and TRBJ1-4; unclear D gene. This CDR3 is built from 13 residues. V was pared by 2 bases and J by 8 bases, with 9 bases between. Germline assignment: CDR1 SNHLY and CDR2 FYNNEI. Written as DNA, the CDR3 is TGTGCCAGCAGTGAATATGAGCGGGAAAAACTGTTTTTT. Translated, it gives CASSEYEREKLFF.

The gene calls are TRBV6-5 and TRBJ2-5, with D possibly matching TRBD2 (5 bases). CDR3 length equals 13 residues. The germline V gene has CDR1 MNHEY and CDR2 SVGAGI. Trimming shortened V by 2 bases and J by 3 bases, and 7 bases separated the two germline ends. The CDR3 bases are TGTGCCAGCAGTTACCCCGGGGAAGAGACCCAGTACTTC. Protein: CASSYPGEETQYF.

The chain carries TRBV9 and TRBJ2-2; D perhaps matches TRBD1 (6 bases). The germline V gene encodes CDR1 SGDLS and CDR2 YYNGEE. CDR3 size: 16 residues. Trimming shortened V by 0 bases and J by 6 bases, and 15 bases separated the two germline ends. The CDR3 DNA reads TGTGCCAGCAGCGTAGAGGAACCAGGGGTTGCCGGGGAGCTGTTTTTT. It yields the protein CASSVEEPGVAGELFF.

J is TRBJ1-1 and V is TRBV6-5; a weak D match, TRBD1 (5 bases). Germline CDR1 MNHEY, CDR2 SVGAGI. CDR3 length: 15 amino acids. Trimming removed 0 bases at V and 3 bases at J, with 11 bases between. The CDR3: CASSYSLGGDTEAFF. CDR3 nucleotide sequence: TGTGCCAGCAGTTACTCTCTTGGAGGGGACACTGAAGCTTTCTTT.

The J gene is TRBJ1-1, the V gene TRBV5-1; D possibly corresponds to TRBD1 (5 bases). The V gene's germline CDR1 is SGHRS and CDR2 YFSETQ. The CDR3 is 15 amino acids. Trimming stripped 4 bases from V and 7 bases from J, with 20 bases between. CDR3 sequence: CASSPPTADAGEAFF. The DNA of the CDR3 is TGCGCCAGCAGCCCCCCGACAGCGGATGCGGGTGAAGCTTTCTTT. Together with reference TRBV5-1 and TRBJ1-1, the CDR3 gives the full variable domain: KAGVTQTPRYLIKTRGQQVTLSCSPISGHRSVSWYQQTPGQGLQFLFEYFSETQRNKGNFPGRFSGRQFSNSRSEMNVSTLELGDSALYLCASSPPTADAGEAFFGQGTRLTVV.

The chain couples TRBV30 to TRBJ1-2; D ambiguous. The length of the CDR3 is 12 residues. Germline CDR1 reads GTSNPN; CDR2 reads SVGIG (reference sequence). Trimming shortened V by 2 bases and J by 8 bases, and 12 bases separated the two germline ends. This chain's CDR3 is CAWSKGGPGYTF. The DNA for the CDR3 is TGTGCCTGGAGTAAAGGTGGCCCGGGCTACACCTTC.

This chain links TRBV27 with TRBJ1-6; tentative D call: TRBD1 (5 bases). The germline V gene has CDR1 MNHEY and CDR2 SMNVEV (reference sequence). CDR3 length: 14 amino acids. V was pared by 5 bases and J by 7 bases, with 12 bases between. In DNA form, the CDR3 reads TGTGCCAGCAGTCAAGGGGTGAGAAATTCACCCCTCCACTTT. It yields the protein CASSQGVRNSPLHF.

V is TRBV5-1 and J is TRBJ2-5; the D is unclear. The CDR3 totals 14 residues. Trimming took 0 bases from V and 2 from J, leaving 8 bases between them. The germline CDR1 and CDR2 sequences are SGHRS and YFSETQ. This chain's CDR3 is CASSLEGRQETQYF. The CDR3 DNA follows: TGCGCCAGCAGCTTGGAAGGCAGACAAGAGACCCAGTACTTC.

The chain has TRBV2 and TRBJ2-7; 8 positions agree with TRBD1. This CDR3 region has 15 residues. Germline V lookup: CDR1 SNHLY, CDR2 FYNNEI. V gave up 5 bases and J gave up 2 bases; unmatched junction bases: 8. Written as DNA, the CDR3 is TGTGCCAGCAGTTTCGGACAGGGAATCCCCTACGAGCAGTACTTC. This sequence encodes CASSFGQGIPYEQYF. Together with reference TRBV2 and TRBJ2-7, the CDR3 gives the full variable domain: EPEVTQTPSHQVTQMGQEVILRCVPISNHLYFYWYRQILGQKVEFLVSFYNNEISEKSEIFDDQFSVERPDGSNFTLKIRSTKLEDSAMYFCASSFGQGIPYEQYFGPGTRLTVT.

The rearrangement uses TRBV5-1 and TRBJ2-7; D might be TRBD1 or TRBD2, each matching 5 bases. The CDR3 extends over 13 amino acids. Trimming cost V 5 bases and J 1 base, with 10 bases left between them. Germline-derived CDR1 and CDR2 are SGHRS and YFSETQ. CDR3 loop: CASRPGPSYEQYF. The CDR3 region has the DNA TGCGCCAGCAGACCGGGACCTTCCTACGAGCAGTACTTC.

The gene calls are TRBV5-1 and TRBJ1-2, with 11 bases matching TRBD1. CDR1 and CDR2 from the germline V gene are SGHRS and YFSETQ. The CDR3 contains 15 residues. J gave up 3 bases and V 5 bases, and 6 bases lay outside the gene matches. CDR3 in DNA: TGCGCCAGCAGTTCGGACAGGGGGCATTACTATGGCTACACCTTC. As protein: CASSSDRGHYYGYTF.

The chain couples TRBV19 to TRBJ1-5; 7 positions match TRBD1. CDR1 is LNHDA and CDR2 is SQIVND in the germline V gene (reference sequence). After removal of 9 bases from V and 5 bases from J, the junction contained 7 bases not matched to a gene. The CDR3 runs to 13 residues. CDR3 amino acids: CASCRDRDQPQHF. In DNA, the CDR3 is TGTGCCAGCTGCCGGGACAGAGATCAGCCCCAGCATTTT.

This chain joins TRBV30 and TRBJ1-1; D remains ambiguous. The V end lost 3 bases, the J end lost 8 bases, and 16 bases lay between the germline ends. The CDR3 is 13 amino acids. Germline CDR1 is GTSNPN and CDR2 is SVGIG (reference sequence). The CDR3 nucleotides are TGTGCCTGGAGCGAAGGCCTACAGACCGAAGCTTTCTTT. This translates into CAWSEGLQTEAFF.

The rearrangement joins TRBV5-1 to TRBJ1-5; D is unclear. The V gene's germline CDR1 is SGHRS and CDR2 YFSETQ. The CDR3 runs 14 residues. With 2 bases removed from V and 4 bases from J, the gap between germline ends came to 10 bases. Here the CDR3 DNA reads TGCGCCAGCAGCTTAGGAGACTTTAATCAGCCCCAGCATTTT. Protein sequence: CASSLGDFNQPQHF.